Included here is one T cell receptor (beta chain) sequence, with context. Its antigen is currently unknown. Germline V gene sequence: CDR1 SGHNT, CDR2 YYREEE (reference sequence). Trimming removed 4 bases from V and 5 bases from J, with 12 bases in between. This CDR3 has 14 amino acids. Clones were read by immunoSEQ multiplex PCR, and TCRdb kept only the in-frame ones, dropping some. The sample yields around 230,000 clones, about 80% seen once. The data originate from a study of Tregs in tolerant kidney transplant recipients. General study results and limits: The most relevant donor-specific Treg TCRbeta repertoire apparently came from expansion with activated donor B cells.

The chain couples TRBV5-4 to TRBJ2-2; TRBD1 might be the D (6 bases). Sequenced sample: CD4+ T cells from blood. This receptor was obtained from a human donor in good health. The CDR3, as DNA: TGTGCCAGCAGCCCGGGACATCCTACCGGGGAGCTGTTTTTT. Its protein is CASSPGHPTGELFF.